The clone carrying this T cell receptor beta chain came up many times. Its cognate antigen is unknown. The sample is drawn from a study of T-cell reconstitution after alpha-beta-depleted transplantation in children. Study results and caveats: There were some patients whose high TCRbeta diversity at day 60 came from surviving recipient T cells and thymic progenitors. The study reportedly traced alpha-beta T cells about two months after transplant to several hundred expanded graft clones.

Preparing the TCRbeta library involved the use of unique molecular identifiers. TCRdb reanalysed the PCR reads using MiXCR and keeps one entry per CDR3 protein. This table holds around 250,000 distinct CDR3 sequences, around 7.5% found once. This CDR3 spans 12 amino acids. Trimming cost V 5 bases and J 4 bases, with 8 bases left between them. CDR1 is ENHRY and CDR2 is SYGVKD in the germline V gene. The chain carries TRBV10-3 and TRBJ2-5; no reliable D call. The sequence was obtained from a male patient aged 10-17 years who had a stem cell transplant for acute lymphoblastic leukemia, so the T cells may come from the graft donor. Sequences were derived from PBMCs, mostly from graft donor cells, sampled 180 days after TCRalphabeta/CD19-depleted stem cell transplant. The CDR3 DNA reads as TGTGCCATCAGTCGGCCGGGAGAGACCCAGTACTTC. Translating it yields CAISRPGETQYF.